A few counts support the clone carrying this TCR beta chain. These data belong to a study of blood T cell repertoires in COVID-19. The CDR3 is made up of 14 amino acids. V lost 4 bases and J lost 5, with 14 bases in between. Per germline, CDR1 SGHVS and CDR2 FQNEAQ. The data were produced by immunoSEQ multiplex PCR, yet TCRdb's version contains in-frame clones alone and is incomplete. The table records under 300,000 clones, 86% of them present only once. All enrollees were about 18 to 89 years old and from approximately 24 US areas. Participants had their cohort set by participant-reported clinical history. Either two negative PCRs, clearance, or symptom resolution qualified Cohort 3 donors as recovered.

The chain carries TRBV7-8 and TRBJ1-2; D is perhaps TRBD1 (5 bases). This TCR was sampled from a man aged 18-30 years who had recovered from COVID-19. Sequenced: PBMCs or T cells enriched from blood (not recorded which). The CDR3: CASSSSAGGYGYTF. The DNA of the CDR3 is TGTGCCAGCAGCTCTTCTGCCGGGGGGTATGGCTACACCTTC.